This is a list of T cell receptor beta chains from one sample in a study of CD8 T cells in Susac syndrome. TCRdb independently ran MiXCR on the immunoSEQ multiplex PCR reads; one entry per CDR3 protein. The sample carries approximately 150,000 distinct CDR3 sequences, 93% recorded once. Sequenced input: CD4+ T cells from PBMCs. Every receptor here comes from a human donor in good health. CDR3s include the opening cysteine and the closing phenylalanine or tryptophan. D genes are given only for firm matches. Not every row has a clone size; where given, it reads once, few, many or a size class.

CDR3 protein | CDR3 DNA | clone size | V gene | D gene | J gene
CASSQTLGSMNTEAFF | TGTGCCAGCAGCCAGACCCTTGGATCGATGAACACTGAAGCTTTCTTT | - | TRBV4-2 | - | TRBJ1-1
CASSLAGLQGTDTQYF | TGTGCCAGCAGCTTAGCGGGCCTACAGGGCACAGATACGCAGTATTTT | - | TRBV7-9 | - | TRBJ2-3
CASSLVMVPMLMETQYF | TGTGCCAGCAGCTTAGTTATGGTTCCCATGCTTATGGAGACCCAGTACTTC | - | TRBV7-2 | - | TRBJ2-5
CASSVMSGGPSDAAPGSCFF | - | once | TRBV9 | - | TRBJ2-2
CASSILSPGQTGGTIYF | TGTGCCAGCAGCATTTTATCGCCGGGACAGACGGGGGGCACCATATATTTT | - | TRBV7-8 | TRBD1 | TRBJ1-3
CASLPGQGRTGELFF | TGTGCCAGCCTTCCTGGACAGGGGCGGACCGGGGAGCTGTTTTTT | - | TRBV7-2 | TRBD1 | TRBJ2-2
CSAHVSSNSPLHF | TGCAGTGCTCACGTCTCGTCAAATTCACCCCTCCACTTT | - | TRBV20-1 | - | TRBJ1-6
CASSWTGGEQFF | TGTGCCAGCAGTTGGACCGGGGGTGAGCAGTTCTTC | - | TRBV6-6 | - | TRBJ2-1
CASRPEGSGELFF | TGTGCCAGCAGACCCGAGGGATCCGGGGAGCTGTTTTTT | - | TRBV7-9 | - | TRBJ2-2
CASSWTTTWGEQFF | TGTGCCAGCAGTTGGACAACGACCTGGGGTGAGCAGTTCTTC | - | TRBV2 | - | TRBJ2-1
CASSLFFSDGTDTQYF | TGTGCCAGCAGCTTATTCTTTAGCGACGGGACAGATACGCAGTATTTT | - | TRBV7-2 | - | TRBJ2-3
CASLGRGASYEQYF | TGTGCCTCCCTTGGCCGGGGGGCGTCCTACGAGCAGTACTTC | once | TRBV6-6 | - | TRBJ2-7
CASSPLTGGEETQYF | TGTGCCAGCAGTCCCCTGACAGGGGGGGAAGAGACCCAGTACTTC | - | TRBV6-2/TRBV6-3 | TRBD1 | TRBJ2-5
CASSPNLSGANVLTF | TGCGCCAGCAGCCCGAACCTATCTGGGGCCAACGTCCTGACTTTC | - | TRBV5-1 | - | TRBJ2-6
CASSLSTSGQGGTGELFF | TGTGCCAGCAGTTTATCGACATCAGGACAGGGAGGCACCGGGGAGCTGTTTTTT | - | TRBV27 | TRBD1 | TRBJ2-2
CSARIDQETQYF | TGCAGTGCTAGAATCGACCAAGAGACCCAGTACTTC | - | TRBV20-1 | - | TRBJ2-5
CASSLTGGGRETQYF | TGTGCCAGCTCCCTAACAGGAGGCGGGAGAGAGACCCAGTACTTC | - | TRBV7-2 | TRBD2 | TRBJ2-5
CSARNAGGTWIEQYF | TGCAGTGCTAGAAACGCGGGGGGTACCTGGATTGAGCAGTACTTC | - | TRBV20-1 | TRBD2 | TRBJ2-7
CASSLAWGAGNTIYF | TGTGCCAGCAGCTTAGCGTGGGGGGCTGGAAACACCATATATTTT | - | TRBV7-7 | - | TRBJ1-3
CASSSRGGPEETQYF | TGTGCCAGCAGCAGTCGCGGGGGCCCTGAAGAGACCCAGTACTTC | - | TRBV3-1 | - | TRBJ2-5
CSVFGDRAEAFF | TGCAGCGTTTTTGGGGATAGGGCTGAAGCTTTCTTT | - | TRBV29-1 | - | TRBJ1-1
CAWSVMTEYQPQHF | TGTGCCTGGAGTGTGATGACAGAGTATCAGCCCCAGCATTTT | - | TRBV30 | - | TRBJ1-5
CASSQEGTGSHSNQPQHF | TGTGCCAGCAGCCAAGAAGGGACAGGGTCTCATAGCAATCAGCCCCAGCATTTT | - | TRBV4-2 | TRBD1 | TRBJ1-5
CASSLGPGSGNTIYF | TGTGCCAGCAGCTTAGGGCCAGGCTCTGGAAACACCATATATTTT | once | TRBV7-2 | - | TRBJ1-3
CASSPGQARYEQYF | TGTGCCAGCAGCCCTGGGCAGGCTCGTTACGAGCAGTACTTC | - | TRBV11-2 | - | TRBJ2-7
CASSTFTGGTGANVLTF | TGCGCCAGCAGCACCTTTACAGGGGGCACTGGGGCCAACGTCCTGACTTTC | - | TRBV5-1 | TRBD1 | TRBJ2-6
CASRGRISYEQYF | TGCGCCAGCAGAGGAAGAATCTCCTACGAGCAGTACTTC | - | TRBV10-2 | - | TRBJ2-7
CSVEGRTVQSYEQYF | TGCAGCGTTGAAGGGAGGACAGTCCAATCCTACGAGCAGTACTTC | - | TRBV29-1 | - | TRBJ2-7
CATSYTGTYYGYTF | TGTGCCACCTCGTACACCGGGACATACTATGGCTACACCTTC | once | TRBV28 | - | TRBJ1-2
CASSQVSGDTQYF | TGTGCCAGCAGCCAAGTATCCGGAGATACGCAGTATTTT | - | TRBV3-1 | - | TRBJ2-3
CASSPLDSDTQYF | TGTGCCAGCTCACCTCTTGATTCAGATACGCAGTATTTT | - | TRBV18 | - | TRBJ2-3
CASRPTGPNTEAFF | TGTGCCAGCAGACCGACGGGCCCGAACACTGAAGCTTTCTTT | - | TRBV3-1 | - | TRBJ1-1
CASSQPGGRTDTQYF | TGTGCCAGCAGCCAGCCTGGGGGGAGGACAGATACGCAGTATTTT | - | TRBV4-2 | - | TRBJ2-3
CASKSTGGSENTQYF | TGTGCCAGCAAAAGTACGGGGGGGAGTGAGAATACGCAGTATTTT | - | TRBV2 | TRBD2 | TRBJ2-3
CSARAPGTGKETQYF | TGCAGTGCTAGAGCCCCCGGGACAGGGAAAGAGACCCAGTACTTC | - | TRBV20-1 | TRBD1 | TRBJ2-5
CSAREGQYGETQYF | TGCAGTGCTAGAGAGGGACAGTATGGAGAGACCCAGTACTTC | - | TRBV20-1 | TRBD1 | TRBJ2-5
CSARGQGTDTQYF | TGCAGTGCTAGAGGGCAGGGTACAGATACGCAGTATTTT | few | TRBV20-1 | - | TRBJ2-3
CSVVKQQGETQYF | TGCAGCGTTGTAAAACAGCAGGGAGAGACCCAGTACTTC | once | TRBV29-1 | - | TRBJ2-5
CASSSSVGQPQHF | TGTGCCAGCAGCTCTTCGGTCGGGCAGCCCCAGCATTTT | - | TRBV7-2 | - | TRBJ1-5
CASSSWTLGNTIYF | TGTGCCAGCAGTTCCTGGACGCTTGGAAACACCATATATTTT | - | TRBV28 | - | TRBJ1-3
CASSSDRVTSYEQYF | TGCGCCAGCAGCTCCGACAGGGTTACTTCCTACGAGCAGTACTTC | once | TRBV5-1 | TRBD1 | TRBJ2-7
CASSRQRDSLGETQYF | TGTGCCAGCAGCAGACAGAGGGACTCCCTCGGAGAGACCCAGTACTTC | - | TRBV5-4 | - | TRBJ2-5
CASSYVGRGIYYEQYF | TGTGCCAGCAGCTATGTTGGCAGGGGGATTTACTACGAGCAGTACTTC | - | TRBV5-6 | TRBD1 | TRBJ2-7
CASSLTGEDIQYF | TGCGCCAGCAGCTTAACGGGTGAAGACATTCAGTACTTC | - | TRBV5-1 | - | TRBJ2-4
CASRSTRGRGNTEAFF | TGTGCCAGCAGATCAACCAGGGGGCGCGGGAACACTGAAGCTTTCTTT | - | TRBV27 | TRBD1 | TRBJ1-1
CASRGTAGDTQYF | TGTGCCAGCAGAGGGACGGCGGGAGATACGCAGTATTTT | - | TRBV2 | - | TRBJ2-3
CASSLRSSRTGELFF | TGTGCCAGCAGCTTAAGATCTAGCCGTACCGGGGAGCTGTTTTTT | - | TRBV7-2 | - | TRBJ2-2
CASSTDFNQPQHF | TGTGCCAGCAGTACAGACTTCAATCAGCCCCAGCATTTT | - | TRBV6-1 | - | TRBJ1-5
CASSPLLSRSYTF | TGTGCCAGCAGTCCCCTCCTTAGTCGGAGCTACACCTTC | - | TRBV2 | - | TRBJ1-2
CASSLGDSSNQPQHF | TGTGCCAGCAGTTTGGGGGACAGTAGCAATCAGCCCCAGCATTTT | - | TRBV6-2/TRBV6-3 | TRBD1 | TRBJ1-5
CASTFGQHYGYTF | TGTGCCAGCACATTTGGACAGCACTATGGCTACACCTTC | - | TRBV5-6 | - | TRBJ1-2
CASSNQSSYEQYF | TGCGCCAGCAGCAATCAAAGCTCCTACGAGCAGTACTTC | once | TRBV5-1 | - | TRBJ2-7
CASRGDGSYEQYF | TGTGCCAGCAGGGGAGACGGCTCCTACGAGCAGTACTTC | - | TRBV19 | - | TRBJ2-7
CASSQTGQSNTGELFF | TGTGCCAGCAGTCAAACGGGACAGAGTAACACCGGGGAGCTGTTTTTT | - | TRBV5-6 | TRBD1 | TRBJ2-2
CASSLGGWGISPLHF | TGTGCCAGCAGCCTCGGGGGATGGGGAATTTCACCCCTCCACTTT | - | TRBV7-9 | - | TRBJ1-6
CASSQVWIGWGGSTQYF | TGTGCCAGCAGCCAAGTCTGGATCGGGTGGGGGGGCTCCACGCAGTACTTC | - | TRBV14 | - | TRBJ2-7
CASFHGTSGALYEQYF | TGCGCCAGCTTCCATGGGACTAGCGGGGCGCTCTACGAGCAGTACTTC | - | TRBV23-1 | TRBD2 | TRBJ2-7
CASSLNGYNSPLHF | TGCGCCAGCAGCTTGAACGGCTATAATTCACCCCTCCACTTT | - | TRBV5-1 | - | TRBJ1-6
CASSLSWGPGQPQHF | TGTGCCAGCAGCTTATCTTGGGGACCAGGACAGCCCCAGCATTTT | - | TRBV7-2 | - | TRBJ1-5
CASSLKWSTGELFF | TGTGCCAGCAGCTTAAAATGGAGCACCGGGGAGCTGTTTTTT | - | TRBV7-9 | - | TRBJ2-2